The present entry profiles one TCR beta chain with its context. This record comes from a study of blood T cell repertoires in COVID-19. Sequenced by immunoSEQ multiplex PCR; TCRdb stores in-frame clones only, minus some. The profile shows 200,000 to 250,000 clones, about four fifths of them singletons. V was clipped by 3 bases and J by 1 base; unmatched bases: 8. Germline V gene lookup returns CDR1 SEHNR and CDR2 FQNEAQ (reference sequence). The CDR3 is 17 amino acids. Participant-given clinical history determined each cohort assignment. The rearrangement joins TRBV7-9 to TRBJ2-7, with 11 nucleotides matching TRBD1. Sequenced material: PBMCs or T cells enriched from blood (not recorded which). The sequence was obtained from an older woman who had recovered from COVID-19. CDR3 in amino acids: CASSFARTGGDSYEQYF. DNA of the CDR3: TGTGCCAGCAGCTTTGCTCGGACAGGGGGCGATTCCTACGAGCAGTACTTC.